A single sample is the source of the 22 T cell receptor beta chains below, sequenced in a study of CD8 T cells in Susac syndrome. RNA in amounts of roughly 0.5 to 1 ug was reverse transcribed with random hexamers. Via MiXCR, TCRdb re-called the immunoSEQ multiplex PCR reads, giving one row per CDR3 protein. The table has 330,000 or so distinct CDR3 sequences, roughly 85% seen once. The sequenced sample was CD8+ T cells from PBMCs. Receptor source: a human donor with multiple sclerosis.

J is TRBJ2-6 and V is TRBV27, with D unresolved. Germline V gene lookup returns CDR1 MNHEY and CDR2 SMNVEV (reference sequence). Between the trimmed V and J ends, which lost 7 bases and 4 bases, there was a span of 11 bases. This CDR3 region has 14 residues. In DNA, the CDR3 is TGTGCCAGCAAAGTAATCGGGGGGGCCAACGTCCTGACTTTC. It specifies CASKVIGGANVLTF.

The rearrangement joins TRBV2 to TRBJ2-7; 9 bases agree with TRBD2. Germline V gene sequence: CDR1 SNHLY, CDR2 FYNNEI. The CDR3 extends over 16 amino acids. Losses at the gene ends were 10 bases for V and 0 bases for J; bases not matched to a gene: 13. The DNA for the CDR3 is TGTGCCACCCTACCTTCGCTAGCGGGAATCTCCTACGAGCAGTACTTC. The encoded protein is CATLPSLAGISYEQYF.

The rearrangement links TRBV7-9 to TRBJ1-3; unclear D gene. Germline-derived CDR1 and CDR2 are SEHNR and FQNEAQ (reference sequence). CDR3 length: 14 amino acids. Trimming cost V 5 bases and J 8 bases, with 16 bases left between them. CDR3 sequence: CASSLPPGLDTIYF. CDR3 bases: TGTGCCAGCAGCCTACCTCCGGGGTTAGACACCATATATTTT.

J is TRBJ2-7 and V is TRBV7-9; 7 nucleotides line up with TRBD1. Trimming took 4 bases from V and 3 from J; bases not matched to a gene: 9. The CDR3 contains 15 residues. Per the germline V gene, CDR1 is SEHNR and CDR2 is FQNEAQ (reference sequence). CDR3 loop: CASSSRTGPFYEQYF. CDR3 bases: TGTGCCAGCAGCTCTCGGACAGGACCTTTCTACGAGCAGTACTTC.

The chain couples TRBV5-1 to TRBJ2-1; 7 bases line up with TRBD2. The J segment lost 6 bases and the V segment lost 1 base, leaving 7 bases of the junction unmatched. CDR1 and CDR2 (germline): SGHRS, YFSETQ. There are 15 residues in the CDR3. CDR3 sequence (DNA): TGCGCCAGCAGCTTGACGGCGGGAGCCAGCAATGAGCAGTTCTTC. This translates into CASSLTAGASNEQFF.

The genes are TRBV15 and TRBJ2-3, with D perhaps TRBD1 (5 bases). Trimming removed 5 bases from V and 14 bases from J, with 20 bases in between. The CDR3 spans 13 residues. Looked up from germline, CDR1 is LNHNV and CDR2 is YYDKDF (reference sequence). CDR3 in DNA: TGTGCCACCAGCGATCGCCTGGACATTCCCGGGTATTTT. This encodes CATSDRLDIPGYF.

The V and J genes are TRBV6-2 or TRBV6-3 and TRBJ2-7; the D is unclear. The CDR3 is 11 residues long. Germline CDR1 and CDR2: MNHEY and SVGEGT. V was clipped by 6 bases and J by 3 bases, with 6 bases between them. The CDR3 DNA follows: TGTGCCAGCAGCACTTACTACGAGCAGTACTTC. This encodes CASSTYYEQYF.

The genes are TRBV5-4 and TRBJ1-1, with D possibly TRBD1 on 6 matching bases. CDR1 is SGHNT, CDR2 YYREEE, per germline (reference sequence). This CDR3 spans 15 amino acids. V lost 2 bases, J lost 5 bases, and 16 bases lay in between. DNA of the CDR3: TGTGCCAGCAGCTTTATCAGCAGGGGCGATACTGAAGCTTTCTTT. It is translated as CASSFISRGDTEAFF.

This clonotype was found once. V usage is TRBV5-1 and J usage is TRBJ1-5; D not resolved. Germline V gene lookup returns CDR1 SGHRS and CDR2 YFSETQ. V lost 2 bases and J lost 2, with 14 bases in between. This CDR3 is 16 amino acids long. The CDR3 spells CASSFGPAVRNQPQHF. CDR3 nucleotide sequence: TGCGCCAGCAGCTTCGGTCCGGCGGTGCGCAATCAGCCCCAGCATTTT.

The rearrangement links TRBV12-3 or TRBV12-4 to TRBJ1-2; D ambiguous. Trimming pared 6 bases from V and 7 bases from J, leaving 15 bases between. This CDR3 is built from 13 residues. DNA for the CDR3: TGTGCCAGCAGCTTGGGTGAGGGAAGTGGCTACACCTTC. Its protein product is CASSLGEGSGYTF.

The V call is TRBV28, the J call TRBJ2-7, with TRBD1 matching over 10 bases. In germline, CDR1 is MDHEN, CDR2 SYDVKM. The V gene end was trimmed by 7 bases and the J gene end by 1 base; junction bases not matched to a gene: 10. The CDR3 totals 16 residues. The CDR3 DNA follows: TGTGCCAGCACTTTCCCACGACAGGGGGCTTCCTACGAGCAGTACTTC. Protein sequence: CASTFPRQGASYEQYF.

V is TRBV12-3 or TRBV12-4 and J is TRBJ1-5; weak D call: TRBD1 (6 bases). Trimming cost V 5 bases and J 2 bases, with 13 bases left between them. This CDR3 has 15 amino acids. The CDR3 DNA reads TGTGCCAGCAGTACCTCGACAGGCCGCAATCAGCCCCAGCATTTT. Protein: CASSTSTGRNQPQHF.

The chain combines TRBV6-1 with TRBJ1-1; D may be TRBD1 (6 bases). The CDR3 is made up of 15 amino acids. With 2 bases removed from V and 7 bases from J, the gap between germline ends came to 17 bases. CDR1 and CDR2 from the germline V gene are MNHNS and SASEGT. CDR3 coding DNA: TGTGCCAGCAGTGAATTATCGGGGGGCGGACGTGAAGCTTTCTTT. Translating gives CASSELSGGGREAFF.

The rearrangement joins TRBV12-3 or TRBV12-4 to TRBJ1-1; weak D call: TRBD1 (5 bases). V was trimmed by 3 bases and J by 1 base, leaving 12 bases between them. The CDR3 loop spans 15 amino acids. As DNA, the CDR3 is TGTGCCAGCAGTTTCGATGAGGGGACGAACACTGAAGCTTTCTTT. Translating it yields CASSFDEGTNTEAFF.

The chain couples TRBV5-4 to TRBJ2-7; 9 bases are shared with TRBD1. Germline V gene lookup returns CDR1 SGHNT and CDR2 YYREEE (reference sequence). V gave up 3 bases and J gave up 6 bases; unmatched junction bases: 13. The CDR3 totals 16 residues. The CDR3 sequence is CASSYGDRVFLGEQYF. The DNA for the CDR3 is TGTGCCAGCAGCTACGGGGACAGGGTCTTTCTCGGCGAGCAGTACTTC.

The chain couples TRBV12-3 or TRBV12-4 to TRBJ1-2; D remains unclear. CDR3 length equals 14 residues. Trimming shortened V by 7 bases and J by 8 bases, and 20 bases separated the two germline ends. Here the CDR3 DNA reads TGTGCCAGCACGCAAAATTTGAGGGCGGAGGGCTACACCTTC. This translates into CASTQNLRAEGYTF.

This chain connects TRBV29-1 to TRBJ2-7; D remains ambiguous. Germline loops: CDR1 SQVTM, CDR2 ANQGSEA. The CDR3 has 13 residues. Trimming shortened V by 1 base and J by 5 bases, and 12 bases separated the two germline ends. The CDR3 DNA reads TGCAGCGTTGAAGGGCGGCAGTCCCACGAGCAGTACTTC. Its translation is CSVEGRQSHEQYF.

This clonotype was observed a handful of times. The rearrangement links TRBV6-2 or TRBV6-3 to TRBJ1-1; no reliable D call. The CDR3 runs 13 residues. V lost 2 bases to trimming and J lost 5 bases, with 9 bases between them. CDR1 and CDR2 (germline): MNHEY, SVGEGT. CDR3 sequence (DNA): TGTGCCAGCAGTTACAATTACAGAACTGAAGCTTTCTTT. Translation: CASSYNYRTEAFF.

The V call is TRBV19, the J call TRBJ1-2; 7 bases are shared with TRBD1. Germline CDR1 LNHDA, CDR2 SQIVND (reference sequence). The CDR3 extends over 15 amino acids. Losses at the gene ends were 3 bases for V and 1 base for J; bases not matched to a gene: 5. CDR3 bases: TGTGCCAGTAGTATGTGGACAGGACATAACTATGGCTACACCTTC. This codes for CASSMWTGHNYGYTF. Looking up the rest from reference TRBV19 and TRBJ1-2 gives the full variable domain: DGGITQSPKYLFRKEGQNVTLSCEQNLNHDAMYWYRQDPGQGLRLIYYSQIVNDFQKGDIAEGYSVSREKKESFPLTVTSAQKNPTAFYLCASSMWTGHNYGYTFGSGTRLTVV.

The gene calls are TRBV7-2 and TRBJ1-1; 8 bases line up with TRBD1. The germline V gene encodes CDR1 SGHTA and CDR2 FQGNSA. The CDR3 totals 15 residues. The ends lost 5 bases at V and 2 bases at J; junction bases unmatched: 7. The CDR3 loop is CASSARTGKNTEAFF. CDR3 nucleotides: TGTGCCAGCAGCGCCCGGACAGGGAAAAACACTGAAGCTTTCTTT.

This chain connects TRBV20-1 to TRBJ2-7; TRBD2 matches at 9 bases. J gave up 3 bases and V 5 bases, and 2 bases lay outside the gene matches. The CDR3 runs to 12 residues. Germline V gene lookup returns CDR1 DFQATT and CDR2 SNEGSKA (reference sequence). For the CDR3, the DNA is TGCAGTGCTCGCGGGGGGGGCTACGAGCAGTACTTC. Encoded protein: CSARGGGYEQYF.

The V and J genes are TRBV27 and TRBJ2-1; 8 nucleotides match TRBD1. Germline V gene data show CDR1 as MNHEY and CDR2 as SMNVEV (reference sequence). After removal of 3 bases from V and 4 bases from J, the junction contained 8 bases not matched to a gene. The CDR3 covers 16 residues. CDR3 nucleotides: TGTGCCAGCAGTTTCGGACAGGGCTATGTGTACAATGAGCAGTTCTTC. Its protein is CASSFGQGYVYNEQFF.